Each of the 28 T cell receptor beta chains below was sequenced from the same sample in a study of glioma-infiltrating T cells listed by TCRdb under 2016. Instrument used: Illumina MiSeq. The iRepertoire nested amplicon-rescue multiplex PCR (arm-PCR) platform was used to amplify TCR alpha and beta CDR3 regions from RNA. TCRdb passed the public sequencing reads through fastp at Q25 and MiXCR, retaining productive beta sequences. CDR3 protein duplicates are merged, each entry listing the most common genes and DNA. In this sample the table shows a few hundred thousand distinct CDR3 sequences, about 40% of which occur a single time. The ten largest clones take up about 12% of the sample. The sample taken for sequencing was glioma tissue, nonneoplastic brain tissue, or PBMCs (not recorded which). These receptors were collected from a human donor with low-grade glioma or glioblastoma, undergoing nonglioma brain surgery, or in good health (not recorded which).

As concerns this clonotype: This could be a read error, since a much larger clone is one nucleotide away. The chain has TRBV20-1 and TRBJ2-1; 10 bases align to TRBD2. This CDR3 spans 12 amino acids. CDR1 is DFQATT, CDR2 SNEGSKA, per germline (reference sequence). CDR3 sequence reads: CSASRTSGERFF. The CDR3 DNA follows: TGCAGTGCTAGCCGGACTAGCGGTGAGCGGTTCTTC.

A single count supports this clonotype. The genes are TRBV3-1 and TRBJ2-2; D unresolved. This CDR3 region has 12 residues. With 3 bases removed from V and 8 bases from J, the gap between germline ends came to 7 bases. Germline V gene sequence: CDR1 LGHDT, CDR2 YNNKEL (reference sequence). The CDR3 DNA is TGTGCCAGCAGCCATCAAAATGGGGAGCTGTTTTTT. Its translation: CASSHQNGELFF.

The table lists this clonotype with many counts. The CDR3 protein is CASTTRDRRNEQFF. CDR3 in DNA: TGTGCCAGCACTACTCGGGACAGGCGGAATGAGCAGTTCTTC. The rearrangement uses TRBV6-2 or TRBV6-3 and TRBJ2-1; 8 bases map to TRBD1. The CDR3 runs to 14 residues. Trimming removed 7 bases from V and 7 bases from J; junction bases left unmatched: 9. Germline-derived CDR1 and CDR2 are MNHEY and SVGEGT.

Many counts were recorded for this clonotype. The chain carries TRBV27 and TRBJ2-2; D is perhaps TRBD1 (6 bases). Germline-derived CDR1 and CDR2 are MNHEY and SMNVEV (reference sequence). V lost 2 bases, J lost 4 bases, and 8 bases lay in between. The CDR3 is 14 residues long. CDR3 sequence (DNA): TGTGCCAGCAGTTTAATGGGGGCCACCGGGGAGCTGTTTTTT. Its protein is CASSLMGATGELFF.

This clonotype has just a few counts. This chain connects TRBV7-3 to TRBJ2-7, with D perhaps assigned TRBD1 or TRBD2 (5 bases each). The CDR3 spans 13 residues. V lost 5 bases and J lost 6, with 14 bases in between. Looked up from germline, CDR1 is SGHTA and CDR2 is FQGTGA. The CDR3 DNA sequence: TGTGCCAGCAGCCCCGGGACGCTCGGCGAGCAGTACTTC. Translation gives CASSPGTLGEQYF.

V is TRBV6-5 and J is TRBJ2-7; possibly TRBD2 for D (5 bases). The CDR3 loop spans 13 amino acids. V shed 1 base and J shed 3 bases, with 7 bases lying between them. Germline CDR1 MNHEY, CDR2 SVGAGI. The CDR3: CASSYFGGYEQYF. CDR3 sequence (DNA): TGTGCCAGCAGTTACTTTGGAGGCTACGAGCAGTACTTC.

The V gene is TRBV20-1, the J gene TRBJ2-7; D remains ambiguous. Trimming pared 7 bases from V and 3 bases from J, leaving 13 bases between. Germline-derived CDR1 and CDR2 are DFQATT and SNEGSKA (reference sequence). This CDR3 is built from 12 residues. The CDR3 protein is CSVKLDLYEQYF. The DNA of the CDR3 is TGCAGTGTTAAACTGGATCTCTACGAGCAGTACTTC.

A few counts support this clonotype. The gene calls are TRBV5-4 and TRBJ2-1; perhaps TRBD1 as D (5 bases). This CDR3 contains 14 residues. Trimming removed 4 bases at V and 3 bases at J, with 11 bases between. The germline CDR1 and CDR2 sequences are SGHNT and YYREEE (reference sequence). CDR3 loop: CASSPDSSYNEQFF. The DNA of the CDR3 is TGTGCCAGCAGCCCTGACAGTAGCTACAATGAGCAGTTCTTC.

About this clonotype: This may stem from a read error, because a much larger clone lies one nucleotide away. CDR3 DNA sequence: TGTGCCCGCAGCTCAGGACAGGGTGGATCCTACGAGCAGTACTTC. It yields the protein CARSSGQGGSYEQYF. V is TRBV25-1 and J is TRBJ2-7; 8 bases are a match to TRBD1. This CDR3 comprises 15 residues. CDR1 is MGHDK, CDR2 SYGVNS, per germline.

The V and J genes are TRBV2 and TRBJ1-1; D not certain. Germline-derived CDR1 and CDR2 are SNHLY and FYNNEI. The length of the CDR3 is 13 residues. V was cut by 3 bases and J by 5 bases, with 10 bases left in between. Here the CDR3 reads CASSENRETEAFF. DNA of the CDR3: TGTGCCAGCAGTGAGAATAGGGAAACTGAAGCTTTCTTT.

A word on this clonotype: The conserved closing phenylalanine or tryptophan is absent in this CDR3, likely reflecting a read error. This chain connects TRBV6-2 or TRBV6-3 to TRBJ2-1; 10 bases align to TRBD2. Germline CDR1 MNHEY, CDR2 SVGEGT. V was clipped by 6 bases and J by 2 bases; unmatched bases: 4. This CDR3 has 15 amino acids. CDR3 sequence: CASRIAGGTYNEQFS. The DNA of the CDR3 is TGTGCCAGCAGAATAGCGGGAGGAACCTACAATGAGCAGTTCTCC.

This rearrangement joins TRBV3-1 to TRBJ1-1, with D maybe TRBD1 (6 bases). Trimming took off 4 bases at V and 1 base at J, with 19 bases between the two ends. The germline CDR1 and CDR2 sequences are LGHDT and YNNKEL (reference sequence). The CDR3 length is 17 residues. The CDR3, as DNA: TGTGCCAGCAGCCCCGGGACGAGGGGGTCCGGGAACACTGAAGCTTTCTTT. This sequence encodes CASSPGTRGSGNTEAFF.

This clonotype came up many times. V gene TRBV6-2 or TRBV6-3 combines with J gene TRBJ2-3, with D perhaps matching TRBD2 (6 bases). Germline V CDR1 and CDR2: MNHEY, SVGEGT. The CDR3 extends over 14 amino acids. The V end lost 9 bases, the J end lost 2 bases, and 15 bases lay between the germline ends. The CDR3 sequence is CASETRGLTDTQYF. The CDR3 coding sequence is TGTGCCAGTGAGACGAGGGGACTCACAGATACGCAGTATTTT.

Ten or more counts support this clonotype. The gene calls are TRBV25-1 and TRBJ1-2; no firm D call. CDR1 is MGHDK and CDR2 is SYGVNS in the germline V gene. The CDR3 runs 12 residues. Trimming stripped 4 bases from V and 5 bases from J, with 8 bases between. The CDR3 bases are TGTGCCAGCAGTGCGAGTCGTTATGGCTACACCTTC. This translates into CASSASRYGYTF.

The chain uses TRBV6-5 and TRBJ1-1, with unresolved D. The CDR3 sequence is 13 residues long. The germline V gene has CDR1 MNHEY and CDR2 SVGAGI. The V and J ends lost 10 bases and 1 base respectively, with 13 bases between them. The CDR3 bases are TGTGCCATCAGAGTTGACACGAACACTGAAGCTTTCTTT. Translating gives CAIRVDTNTEAFF.

A note on this clonotype: Being one base from a much bigger clone, this may be a read error. The chain combines TRBV29-1 with TRBJ2-3; no definite D call. Germline V gene sequence: CDR1 SQVTM, CDR2 ANQGSEA. V gave up 5 bases and J gave up 0 bases, with 12 bases separating them. There are 14 residues in the CDR3. DNA for the CDR3: TGCAGCGTTTTGCAAGGCGTTAGCACAGATACGCAGTATTTT. This gives the protein CSVLQGVSTDTQYF.

This clonotype was seen only a few times. The rearrangement uses TRBV7-9 and TRBJ1-2, with 7 bases lining up with TRBD1. The CDR3 has 14 amino acids. Per germline, CDR1 SEHNR and CDR2 FQNEAQ (reference sequence). V lost 5 bases to trimming and J lost 2 bases; unmatched junction nucleotides: 5. The CDR3 here is CASSIRDSNYGYTF. Here the CDR3 DNA reads TGTGCCAGCAGCATCCGGGACAGCAACTATGGCTACACCTTC. The full variable domain, its missing parts supplied by reference TRBV7-9 and TRBJ1-2, is DTGVSQNPRHKITKRGQNVTFRCDPISEHNRLYWYRQTLGQGPEFLTYFQNEAQLEKSRLLSDRFSAERPKGSFSTLEIQRTEQGDSAMYLCASSIRDSNYGYTFGSGTRLTVV.

This clonotype has a count of ten or more. The chain carries TRBV15 and TRBJ1-2, with 7 bases identical to TRBD1. J gave up 4 bases and V 3 bases, and 5 bases lay outside the gene matches. Germline CDR1 is LNHNV and CDR2 is YYDKDF (reference sequence). The CDR3 runs to 14 residues. This CDR3 is CATSSEGQAYGYTF. The CDR3 DNA sequence: TGTGCCACCAGCAGCGAAGGACAGGCCTATGGCTACACCTTC.

This clonotype occurred many times. The V call is TRBV20-1, the J call TRBJ2-3; TRBD2 might be the D (6 bases). V was pared by 5 bases and J by 6 bases, with 15 bases between. CDR1 DFQATT and CDR2 SNEGSKA come from the germline V gene (reference sequence). The CDR3 sequence is 13 residues long. CDR3 nucleotides: TGCAGTGCTCCGGACTACCGGAGGGATACGCAGTATTTT. It codes for CSAPDYRRDTQYF.

The sample holds many counts of this clonotype. The chain has TRBV7-8 and TRBJ2-7, with D possibly matching TRBD1 (7 bases). This CDR3 has 15 residues. Per germline, CDR1 SGHVS and CDR2 FQNEAQ. V lost 6 bases to trimming and J lost 3 bases, with 18 bases between them. CDR3 DNA sequence: TGTGCCAGCAGGTCGCAGGGGGGCCCAGTCTACGAGCAGTACTTC. Residues: CASRSQGGPVYEQYF.

In its sample, this clonotype was seen many times. The chain employs TRBV27 and TRBJ1-4; D uncertain. This CDR3 comprises 14 residues. In germline, CDR1 is MNHEY, CDR2 SMNVEV (reference sequence). Deletions cut 5 bases from V and 5 bases from J, with 12 bases between. Here the CDR3 DNA reads TGTGCCAGCAGTACGTCCGGGCCAAATGAAAAACTGTTTTTT. It translates to CASSTSGPNEKLFF.

In the case of this clonotype: A clone one base away is much larger, so this may be a read error. This chain uses TRBV27 with TRBJ2-4; D is possibly TRBD1 or TRBD2 (5 bases each). This CDR3 comprises 13 residues. CDR1 and CDR2 (germline): MNHEY, SMNVEV (reference sequence). The CDR3 spells CARSSPGANIQYF. CDR3 coding DNA: TGTGCCAGGAGTTCGCCCGGGGCGAACATTCAGTACTTC.

With respect to this clonotype: A read error may explain this, as a much larger clone is one base away. This rearrangement joins TRBV15 to TRBJ2-2; D may match TRBD1 or TRBD2 (5 bases each). Germline V gene data show CDR1 as LNHNV and CDR2 as YYDKDF (reference sequence). The CDR3 loop spans 14 amino acids. CDR3 sequence: CATRRDQNTGKLFF. In DNA, the CDR3 is TGTGCCACCCGCCGGGACCAGAACACCGGGAAGCTGTTTTTT.

The CDR3 DNA reads as TGCGCCAGCAGCGATCGGACTAGCTCAGAGACCCAGTACTTC. It encodes CASSDRTSSETQYF. The gene calls are TRBV5-1 and TRBJ2-5; 8 nucleotides agree with TRBD2. Per germline, CDR1 SGHRS and CDR2 YFSETQ. The CDR3 has 14 residues. V shed 4 bases and J 4 bases; nucleotides not matched to a gene: 6. The variable domain in full, with the rest retrieved from reference TRBV5-1 and TRBJ2-5, is KAGVTQTPRYLIKTRGQQVTLSCSPISGHRSVSWYQQTPGQGLQFLFEYFSETQRNKGNFPGRFSGRQFSNSRSEMNVSTLELGDSALYLCASSDRTSSETQYFGPGTRLLVL.

The gene calls are TRBV14 and TRBJ1-1; D possibly corresponds to TRBD1 (5 bases). The CDR3 runs to 14 residues. CDR1 and CDR2 (germline): SGHDN, FVKESK. V lost 6 bases and J 0 bases, leaving 11 bases between the germline ends. The CDR3 nucleotides read TGTGCCAGCAGGGGGGGGAGACTGAACACTGAAGCTTTCTTT. This sequence encodes CASRGGRLNTEAFF. Filled out from reference TRBV14 and TRBJ1-1, the complete variable domain reads EAGVTQFPSHSVIEKGQTVTLRCDPISGHDNLYWYRRVMGKEIKFLLHFVKESKQDESGMPNNRFLAERTGGTYSTLKVQPAELEDSGVYFCASRGGRLNTEAFFGQGTRLTVV.

This clonotype was recorded at least ten times. This sequence joins TRBV28 and TRBJ2-5, with D possibly being TRBD1 (5 bases). Germline CDR1 and CDR2: MDHEN and SYDVKM. Trimming left V 4 bases short and J 5 bases short, with 14 bases between. The CDR3 loop spans 14 amino acids. CDR3: CASSSPQGTETQYF. The CDR3 DNA reads as TGTGCCAGCAGTTCCCCGCAGGGTACGGAGACCCAGTACTTC.

This clonotype was detected many times. The chain links TRBV15 to TRBJ2-5, with D tentatively TRBD1 (6 bases). CDR1 LNHNV and CDR2 YYDKDF come from the germline V gene (reference sequence). V dropped 0 bases and J dropped 4 bases, with 18 bases sitting between them. This CDR3 region has 17 residues. CDR3 amino acids: CATSRDLGRQGSETQYF. The CDR3, as DNA: TGTGCCACCAGCAGAGATCTGGGCAGGCAGGGGTCAGAGACCCAGTACTTC.

This clonotype was picked up one time. V usage is TRBV27 and J usage is TRBJ1-1, with D hard to call. Germline CDR1 MNHEY, CDR2 SMNVEV (reference sequence). CDR3 length equals 11 residues. The CDR3: CVSSGGTEAFF. CDR3 coding DNA: TGTGTTAGCAGTGGAGGGACTGAAGCTTTCTTT.